A few counts support the clone carrying this T cell receptor (beta chain). Its cognate antigen is unknown. Sequencing used immunoSEQ v3.0 at survey level. The repertoire was sequenced with immunoSEQ multiplex PCR; TCRdb's copy has only in-frame clones and lacks some. The repertoire consists of fewer than 20,000 clones, with approximately 82% occurring once and the leading ten covering roughly 9%. The data are from a study of long-term antiretroviral therapy in people with HIV. Study-level points and caveats: HIV repertoires spanned tighter CDR3 length ranges than controls did.

The source was unsorted PBMCs, collected 0.3 years before starting antiretroviral therapy. This TCR was sampled from a man in his fifties or sixties with HIV.

CDR3 sequence: CAISSRTSGSDNEQFF. CDR3 sequence (DNA): TGTGCCATCAGTTCCCGGACTAGCGGGAGCGACAATGAGCAGTTCTTC. The rearrangement uses TRBV10-3 and TRBJ2-1, with 13 bases identical to TRBD2. V lost 5 bases to trimming and J lost 5 bases; unmatched junction nucleotides: 6. This CDR3 is built from 16 residues. The V gene's germline CDR1 is ENHRY and CDR2 SYGVKD.